The T cell receptor beta chain described here comes from a study of T cells in tumors after PD-1 blockade. Whole-study results and caveats: Blood contained approximately 41% of the tumor's TCR clonotypes.

This clone came up once. The target antigen is unknown. V was trimmed by 2 bases and J by 5 bases, leaving 12 bases between them. From germline, CDR1 is MNHNY and CDR2 SVGAGI (reference sequence). There are 15 residues in the CDR3. Assay used: immunoSEQ multiplex PCR; TCRdb lists only in-frame clones, some missing. The sample carries about 7,600 clones, 62% recorded once. Time point specified: second of two post-therapy site-matched biopsies about two months apart. The source was tumor tissue, collected after anti-PD-1 treatment. The J gene is TRBJ1-4, the V gene TRBV6-6; D may be TRBD1 (5 bases). This clonotype was sampled from a human donor with basal cell carcinoma. The DNA of the CDR3 is TGTGCCAGCAGTTACGGGGGAAGGCTCAATGAAAAACTGTTTTTT. Translation: CASSYGGRLNEKLFF.